The rows below give T cell receptor beta chains drawn from one sample of a study of brain T cells in children with intractable seizures. The assay was immunoSEQ multiplex PCR, and TCRdb's table has in-frame clones only and misses some. The sample includes tens of thousands of clones, about 92% of them seen just once. The sequencing used peripheral blood, collected at surgery. The receptor source for this set is a boy under two years old with tuberous sclerosis and intractable seizures. Each CDR3 is given with its conserved first and last residue. Fields, in order: V gene, clone size, D gene, CDR3 length, J gene, CDR3 protein, CDR3 DNA. D genes are given only for firm matches. Some rows have no size entry. The others give once, few or many, or a class for an expanded clone.

TRBV12-3/TRBV12-4,-,-,12,TRBJ2-1,CASSLSAELQFF,TGTGCCAGCAGTTTATCGGCGGAATTGCAGTTCTTC
TRBV28,-,-,16,TRBJ1-6,CASRKDPGTHNSPLHF,TGTGCCAGCAGAAAGGACCCCGGGACCCATAATTCACCCCTCCACTTT
TRBV5-1,-,-,13,TRBJ1-1,CASSFSAGGEAFF,TGCGCCAGCAGCTTTTCAGCAGGAGGTGAAGCTTTCTTT
TRBV7-3,-,TRBD2,16,TRBJ2-3,CASSLNGLAGADTQYF,TGTGCCAGCAGCTTAAATGGGCTAGCGGGAGCAGATACGCAGTATTTT
TRBV6-1,few,-,15,TRBJ1-1,CASSEFQRPSEEAFF,TGTGCCAGCAGTGAATTCCAGAGACCATCCGAGGAAGCTTTCTTT
TRBV19,-,-,12,TRBJ2-1,CASGDSYNEQFF,TGTGCCAGCGGGGACTCCTACAATGAGCAGTTCTTC
TRBV12-3/TRBV12-4,-,-,13,TRBJ2-5,CASTLGGQETQYF,TGTGCCAGCACCTTGGGGGGCCAAGAGACCCAGTACTTC
TRBV6-6,-,-,11,TRBJ2-5,CASSFQETQYF,TGTGCCAGCAGTTTCCAAGAGACCCAGTACTTC
TRBV5-1,-,TRBD2,14,TRBJ2-1,CASSSSGSWDEQFF,TGCGCCAGCAGCTCTAGCGGGAGTTGGGACGAGCAGTTCTTC
TRBV12-3/TRBV12-4,-,-,13,TRBJ2-3,CASMGARADTQYF,TGTGCCAGCATGGGGGCGCGGGCAGATACGCAGTATTTT
TRBV7-3,-,TRBD1,15,TRBJ1-6,CASSLETGGDSPLHF,TGTGCCAGCAGCTTAGAGACAGGGGGAGATTCACCCCTCCACTTT
TRBV7-2,-,-,13,TRBJ1-2,CASSLEAVYGYTF,TGTGCCAGCAGCTTAGAGGCCGTCTATGGCTACACCTTC
TRBV6-6,-,-,12,TRBJ2-7,CAIRVRDYEQYF,TGTGCCATTAGGGTAAGGGACTACGAGCAGTACTTC
TRBV7-9,-,-,13,TRBJ1-2,CASSLVTEYGYTF,TGTGCCAGCAGCTTAGTGACGGAATATGGCTACACCTTC
TRBV30,-,TRBD1,13,TRBJ2-7,CAWDRGRTYEQYF,TGTGCCTGGGACAGGGGGCGAACCTACGAGCAGTACTTC
TRBV5-4,-,TRBD2,15,TRBJ2-2,CASSSGLAGTGELFF,TGTGCCAGCAGCTCCGGACTAGCGGGCACCGGGGAGCTGTTTTTT
TRBV3-1/TRBV3-2,-,-,15,TRBJ2-3,CASSQPLWGTDTQYF,TGTGCCAGCAGCCAACCCCTCTGGGGCACAGATACGCAGTATTTT
TRBV9,-,-,12,TRBJ1-2,CASSDIWGGYTF,TGTGCCAGCAGCGACATATGGGGTGGCTACACCTTC
TRBV6-5,-,-,15,TRBJ1-3,CASSYSSGVGNTIYF,TGTGCCAGCAGTTACTCGTCCGGGGTTGGAAACACCATATATTTT
TRBV29-1,-,-,14,TRBJ2-3,CSVSGISGVGTQYF,TGCAGCGTGTCCGGGATTTCCGGGGTGGGTACGCAGTATTTT
TRBV11-2,-,TRBD1,17,TRBJ2-7,CASSLRHGTGISYEQYF,TGTGCCAGCAGCCTACGCCACGGGACAGGGATTTCCTACGAGCAGTACTTC
TRBV25-1,-,-,13,TRBJ1-5,CASSDRGNQPQHF,TGTGCCAGCAGTGACAGGGGCAATCAGCCCCAGCATTTT
TRBV4-2,-,TRBD2,16,TRBJ2-3,CASSQVNGRATDTQYF,TGTGCCAGCAGCCAAGTTAACGGGAGGGCCACAGATACGCAGTATTTT
TRBV2,once,TRBD2,17,TRBJ2-2,CASSEALGLAGSGELFF,TGTGCCAGCAGTGAAGCCCTAGGACTAGCGGGGTCCGGGGAGCTGTTTTTT
TRBV11-3,-,-,16,TRBJ1-1,CASSSFPGRGSTEAFF,TGTGCCAGCAGCTCCTTCCCGGGACGCGGATCCACTGAAGCTTTCTTT
TRBV25-1,-,-,12,TRBJ2-1,CASSEQVHEQFF,TGTGCCAGCAGTGAACAAGTCCATGAGCAGTTCTTC
TRBV23-1,-,-,13,TRBJ1-3,CASSHDRGNTIYF,TGCGCCAGCAGCCATGACAGAGGAAACACCATATATTTT
TRBV10-1,-,-,13,TRBJ1-5,CASSDPGWQPQHF,TGCGCCAGCAGTGACCCAGGGTGGCAGCCCCAGCATTTT
TRBV9,-,-,12,TRBJ1-2,CASSVVGNGYTF,TGTGCCAGCAGCGTAGTCGGGAATGGCTACACCTTC
TRBV19,-,-,16,TRBJ1-1,CASSIDWGGDDTEAFF,TGTGCCAGTAGTATAGATTGGGGAGGTGACGACACTGAAGCTTTCTTT
TRBV11-2,once,-,13,TRBJ1-1,CASSLRGGTEAFF,TGTGCCAGCAGCTTAAGGGGGGGGACTGAAGCTTTCTTT
TRBV10-2,-,-,12,TRBJ1-1,CASRRSSTEAFF,TGCGCCAGCAGAAGATCAAGCACTGAAGCTTTCTTT
TRBV30,-,-,11,TRBJ2-7,CAWSSSYEQYF,TGTGCCTGGAGTTCATCATACGAGCAGTACTTC
TRBV11-2,-,-,16,TRBJ2-7,CASSPEGGINSYEQYF,TGTGCCAGCAGTCCGGAGGGGGGAATTAACTCCTACGAGCAGTACTTC
TRBV6-5,-,-,15,TRBJ1-6,CASRDPGQGRAPLHF,TGTGCCAGCAGAGACCCGGGGCAGGGGAGGGCACCCCTCCACTTT
TRBV6-5,-,-,15,TRBJ1-5,CASSPLAGGHQPQHF,TGTGCCAGCAGTCCCCTGGCAGGTGGGCATCAGCCCCAGCATTTT
TRBV2,once,TRBD1,15,TRBJ2-7,CASKSPGQGLYEQYF,TGTGCCAGCAAATCTCCGGGACAGGGTCTTTACGAGCAGTACTTC
TRBV19,-,TRBD2,16,TRBJ2-1,CASSIGVGRVYNEQFF,TGTGCCAGTAGTATAGGTGTCGGGAGGGTCTACAATGAGCAGTTCTTC
TRBV15,-,TRBD2,14,TRBJ2-3,CATSISGITDTQYF,TGTGCCACCAGTATTAGCGGGATCACAGATACGCAGTATTTT
TRBV18,-,-,15,TRBJ2-7,CASSPPGPGGYEQYF,TGTGCCAGCTCACCACCGGGTCCTGGCGGCTACGAGCAGTACTTC
TRBV7-3,once,-,17,TRBJ2-3,CASSSKDRYTSTDTQYF,TGTGCCAGCAGCTCAAAAGATCGGTATACTAGCACAGATACGCAGTATTTT
TRBV19,-,-,13,TRBJ2-3,CASRGRNTDTQYF,TGTGCCAGTAGGGGACGGAACACAGATACGCAGTATTTT
TRBV7-3,-,TRBD2,14,TRBJ2-3,CASSLTEGGDTQYF,TGTGCCAGCAGCTTAACGGAGGGAGGGGATACGCAGTATTTT
TRBV27,-,TRBD2,17,TRBJ2-5,CASMPIRTSGFQETQYF,TGTGCCAGCATGCCAATCCGGACTAGCGGGTTCCAAGAGACCCAGTACTTC
TRBV9,-,-,15,TRBJ1-2,CASSIAAGTNYGYTF,TGTGCCAGCAGCATAGCCGCGGGAACTAACTATGGCTACACCTTC
TRBV7-2,-,-,15,TRBJ2-5,CASSLVAVLQETQYF,TGTGCCAGCAGCTTAGTGGCAGTACTTCAAGAGACCCAGTACTTC
TRBV9,-,-,15,TRBJ1-5,CASSVGVYSNQPQHF,TGTGCCAGCAGCGTAGGAGTGTATAGCAATCAGCCCCAGCATTTT
TRBV18,-,-,14,TRBJ1-6,CASSPQGSNSPLHF,TGTGCCAGCTCACCACAGGGTTCTAATTCACCCCTCCACTTT